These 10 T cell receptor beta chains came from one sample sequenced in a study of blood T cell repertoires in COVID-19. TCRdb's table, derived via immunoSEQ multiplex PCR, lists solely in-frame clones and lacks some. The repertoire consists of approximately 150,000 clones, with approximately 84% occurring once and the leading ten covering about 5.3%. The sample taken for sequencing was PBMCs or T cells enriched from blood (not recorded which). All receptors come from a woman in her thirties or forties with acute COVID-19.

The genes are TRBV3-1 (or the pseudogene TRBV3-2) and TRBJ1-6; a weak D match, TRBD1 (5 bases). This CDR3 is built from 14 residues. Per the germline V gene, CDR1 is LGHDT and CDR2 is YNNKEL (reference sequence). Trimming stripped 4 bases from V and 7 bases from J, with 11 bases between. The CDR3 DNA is TGTGCCAGCAGCCCGGCAGGGAGGAATTCACCCCTCCACTTT. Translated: CASSPAGRNSPLHF.

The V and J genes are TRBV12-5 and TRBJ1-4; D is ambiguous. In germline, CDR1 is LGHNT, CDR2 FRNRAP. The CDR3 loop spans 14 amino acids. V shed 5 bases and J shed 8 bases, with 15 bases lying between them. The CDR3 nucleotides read TGTGCTAGTGGTCTCGGACTCTCGGGGGAAAAACTGTTTTTT. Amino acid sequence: CASGLGLSGEKLFF. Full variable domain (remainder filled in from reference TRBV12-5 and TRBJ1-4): DARVTQTPRHKVTEMGQEVTMRCQPILGHNTVFWYRQTMMQGLELLAYFRNRAPLDDSGMPKDRFSAEMPDATLATLKIQPSEPRDSAVYFCASGLGLSGEKLFFGSGTQLSVL.

The CDR3 spells CATRGAGLAGVEGEQFF. CDR3 sequence (DNA): TGTGCCACCAGGGGGGCGGGACTAGCGGGAGTGGAGGGTGAGCAGTTCTTC. The chain links TRBV15 to TRBJ2-1, with 14 bases identical to TRBD2. The CDR3 has 17 amino acids. V was pared by 6 bases and J by 9 bases, with 13 bases of the junction left unmatched. Per the germline V gene, CDR1 is LNHNV and CDR2 is YYDKDF (reference sequence).

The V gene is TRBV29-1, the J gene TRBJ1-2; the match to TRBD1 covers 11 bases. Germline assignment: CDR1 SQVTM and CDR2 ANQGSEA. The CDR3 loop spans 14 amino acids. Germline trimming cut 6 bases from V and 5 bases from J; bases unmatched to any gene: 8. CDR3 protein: CSVDGQGAGYGYTF. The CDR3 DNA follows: TGCAGCGTGGACGGACAGGGGGCCGGATATGGCTACACCTTC.

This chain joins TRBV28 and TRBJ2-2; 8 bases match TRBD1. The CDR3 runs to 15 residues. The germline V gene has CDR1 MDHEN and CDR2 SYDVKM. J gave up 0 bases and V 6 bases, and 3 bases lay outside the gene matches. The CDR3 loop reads CASRSGGANTGELFF. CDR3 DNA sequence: TGTGCCAGCAGATCAGGGGGCGCGAACACCGGGGAGCTGTTTTTT.

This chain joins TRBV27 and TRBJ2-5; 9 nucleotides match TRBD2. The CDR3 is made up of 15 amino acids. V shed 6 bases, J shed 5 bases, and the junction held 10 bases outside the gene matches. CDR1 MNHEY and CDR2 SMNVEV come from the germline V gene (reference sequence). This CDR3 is CASSRDLAGFETQYF. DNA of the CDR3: TGTGCCAGCAGCCGAGATCTAGCGGGATTTGAGACCCAGTACTTC.

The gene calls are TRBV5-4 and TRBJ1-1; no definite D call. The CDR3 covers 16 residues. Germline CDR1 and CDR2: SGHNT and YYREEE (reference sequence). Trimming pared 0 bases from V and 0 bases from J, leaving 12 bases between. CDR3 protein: CASSLGSPDLNTEAFF. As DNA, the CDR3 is TGTGCCAGCAGCTTGGGCAGTCCAGACTTGAACACTGAAGCTTTCTTT. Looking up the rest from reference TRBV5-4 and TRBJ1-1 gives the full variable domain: ETGVTQSPTHLIKTRGQQVTLRCSSQSGHNTVSWYQQALGQGPQFIFQYYREEENGRGNFPPRFSGLQFPNYSSELNVNALELDDSALYLCASSLGSPDLNTEAFFGQGTRLTVV.

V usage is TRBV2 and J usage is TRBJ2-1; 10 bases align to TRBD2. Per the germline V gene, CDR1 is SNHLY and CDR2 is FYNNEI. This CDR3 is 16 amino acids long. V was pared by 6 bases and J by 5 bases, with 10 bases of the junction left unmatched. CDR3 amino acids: CASRPGLAAWNNEQFF. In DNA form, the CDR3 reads TGTGCCAGCAGGCCCGGACTAGCGGCGTGGAACAATGAGCAGTTCTTC.

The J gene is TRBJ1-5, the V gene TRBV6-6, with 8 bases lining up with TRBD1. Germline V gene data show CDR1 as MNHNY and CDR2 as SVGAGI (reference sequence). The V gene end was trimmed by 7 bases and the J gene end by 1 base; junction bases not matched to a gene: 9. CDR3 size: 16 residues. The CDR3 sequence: CASTPLDRGSNQPQHF. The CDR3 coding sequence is TGTGCCAGCACCCCACTTGACAGGGGAAGCAATCAGCCCCAGCATTTT.

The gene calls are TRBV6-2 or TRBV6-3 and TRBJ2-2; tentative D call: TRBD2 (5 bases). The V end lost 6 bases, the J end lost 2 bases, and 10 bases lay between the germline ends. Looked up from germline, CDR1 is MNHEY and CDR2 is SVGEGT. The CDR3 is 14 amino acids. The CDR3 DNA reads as TGTGCCAGCAGCCGAAGCGGCAACACCGGGGAGCTGTTTTTT. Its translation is CASSRSGNTGELFF.